Below, one T cell receptor (beta chain) is given with its context. Its antigen is as yet unknown. The CDR3 covers 14 residues. Germline V gene sequence: CDR1 SNHLY, CDR2 FYNNEI. The V and J ends lost 10 bases and 0 bases respectively, with 13 bases between them. The sample belongs to a study of shared clonotypes between healthy human individuals. Data came from immunoSEQ multiplex PCR; TCRdb stores just in-frame clones and leaves some out. The sample lists about 980,000 clones; about 80% were seen once. Study observations and caveats: A few donors had around 5% of their naive CD4 clonotypes in common.

The chain couples TRBV2 to TRBJ2-1, with D possibly matching TRBD2 (6 bases). Sequencing used memory CD4+ T cells sorted from blood. Subset meaning: CD45RA-negative fraction. The sequence was obtained from a man between 18 and 35 years old in good health. CDR3 coding DNA: TGTGCCACCGCGGGGTATAACTCCTACAATGAGCAGTTCTTC. As protein: CATAGYNSYNEQFF.